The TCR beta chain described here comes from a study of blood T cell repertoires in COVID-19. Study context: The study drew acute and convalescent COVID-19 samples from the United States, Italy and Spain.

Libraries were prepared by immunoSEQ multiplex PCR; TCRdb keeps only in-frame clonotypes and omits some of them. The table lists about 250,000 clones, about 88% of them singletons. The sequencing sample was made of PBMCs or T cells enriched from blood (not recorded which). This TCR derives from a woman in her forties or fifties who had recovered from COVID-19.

In DNA form, the CDR3 reads TGTGCCAGCAGCCAGGACTATTATAATTCACCCCTCCACTTT. Its translation is CASSQDYYNSPLHF. The chain couples TRBV14 to TRBJ1-6, with unresolved D. This CDR3 is 14 amino acids long. Trimming took off 3 bases at V and 4 bases at J, with 7 bases between the two ends. Looked up from germline, CDR1 is SGHDN and CDR2 is FVKESK.